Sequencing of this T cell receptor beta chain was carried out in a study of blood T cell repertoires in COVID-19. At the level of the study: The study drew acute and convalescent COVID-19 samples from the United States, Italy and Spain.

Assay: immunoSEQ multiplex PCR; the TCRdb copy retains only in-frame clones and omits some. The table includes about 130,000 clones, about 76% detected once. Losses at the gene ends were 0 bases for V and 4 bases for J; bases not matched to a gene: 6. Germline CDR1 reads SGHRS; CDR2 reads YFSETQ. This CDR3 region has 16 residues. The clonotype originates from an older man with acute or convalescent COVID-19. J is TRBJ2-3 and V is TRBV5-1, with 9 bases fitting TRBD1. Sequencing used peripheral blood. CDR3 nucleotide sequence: TGCGCCAGCAGCTTGGGGGACAGGGCGCCCGCAGATACGCAGTATTTT. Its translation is CASSLGDRAPADTQYF.